This T cell receptor beta chain is drawn from a study of blood T cell repertoires in COVID-19 (dated by TCRdb to between 2020 and 2021). Regarding the complete study: The collaborator samples originated in the United States, Italy and Spain and spanned the acute and convalescent phases of COVID-19. The samples were drawn from the first 160 participants of the ongoing ImmuneRACE study and from 1,254 subjects provided by 6 global collaborators. The sample metadata nearly always contained a de-identified subject ID, COVID-19 status, age in years and sex. The repertoires were released in a freely available public database intended as a resource for research on the immune response to SARS-CoV-2. Where HLA class I and class II types were available, the types were taken from metadata supplied by the sample provider, not from assay-based typing. The prospective study material was composed of cDNA or gDNA derived from T cells, B-cell-depleted T cells, or PBMCs. The dataset comprised deeply sampled blood TCRbeta repertoires from subjects exposed to, actively infected with, or recovered from COVID-19. On the study overall, not on this receptor specifically: How much clinical and demographic metadata was included differed by source and by participant, and the metadata was provided uncurated.

TCRbeta CDR3 regions were amplified from genomic DNA by means of the immunoSEQ Assay, a bias-controlled multiplex PCR. Under the source paper's analysis protocol: Within the assay, amplification of reference gene primers was used to estimate how many nucleated cells each sample contained. To quantify the absolute abundance of each unique TCRbeta CDR3 rearrangement, sequence reads were collapsed and filtered. For each sample, productive Simpson clonality was calculated by taking the square root of Simpson's diversity index across productive rearrangements. TCRdb took over this immuneACCESS table, retaining in-frame rearrangements with V and J assigned. Such tables are incomplete; in checked studies, under half of the missing clones stem from an unresolved V gene, and the remainder is unexplained. V and J calls and clone size come straight from that table; D and trimming were deduced from the DNA. Within this sample are around 200,000 clones, with just under 80% of them counted one time only. The ten largest clones add up to about 2.8% of the sample.

Whole blood was collected in K2EDTA tubes by collaborating institutions according to the institutions' own protocols. For TCRbeta analysis, collaborators shipped samples as frozen whole blood, isolated PBMCs, or DNA extracted from either of those sample types. A remark on this clone: Its antigen remains undetermined. Base qualities are missing; no much larger clone stands one base away.

The CDR3 contains 20 residues, cysteine and phenylalanine counted. Kept here is only the CDR3 DNA, which spans 60 bases and is read in frame from base 1. For this chain, trimming is 6 bases at the V end and 4 bases at the J end, and the number of junction bases without a gene match is 22. For CDR1 and CDR2, the germline V gene (reference sequence) lists MNHEY and SMNVEV. The chain is assembled from TRBV27 and TRBJ2-1, and TRBD2 matches 9 of the central bases. The sequence was obtained from an elderly woman with active or convalescent COVID-19. What was sequenced was peripheral blood. The base sequence is TGTGCCAGCAGCCAATTCGTCCATCGAGCAGCGGGGGGCCGATACAATGAGCAGTTCTTC. Its product reads: CASSQFVHRAAGGRYNEQFF.